A selection of T cell receptor beta chains follows, all from one sample in a study of OX40 agonist ivuxolimab in advanced cancers. Using immunoSEQ multiplex PCR, the repertoire was profiled, and TCRdb retains in-frame clones only, with some absent. The table records roughly 62,000 clones, roughly nine tenths of them present only once. The sequencing here drew on CD4+ or CD8+ T cells sorted from blood, taken in a trial of the OX40 agonist ivuxolimab. All receptors come from an adult with an advanced solid tumor such as melanoma, head and neck, liver or kidney cancer. Each CDR3 is given with its conserved first and last residue. A D gene is named only where the DNA matches it firmly. A clone size is listed for some rows: how often the clone was seen (once, few, many), or a class if it is expanded.

V gene	J gene	clone size	D gene	CDR3 protein	CDR3 DNA
TRBV2	TRBJ2-1	once	TRBD2	CASSEPAGATQENEQFF	TGTGCCAGCAGTGAACCGGCGGGAGCCACCCAAGAGAATGAGCAGTTCTTC
TRBV6-1	TRBJ1-1	NA	TRBD1	CASRQGAGEAFF	TGTGCCAGCAGACAGGGGGCTGGTGAAGCTTTCTTT
TRBV7-8	TRBJ2-1	NA	TRBD2	CASSSVAGGPFQSSYNEQFF	TGTGCCAGCAGCTCAGTAGCGGGAGGCCCCTTTCAAAGCTCCTACAATGAGCAGTTCTTC
TRBV7-6	TRBJ2-7	NA	NA	CASSLATWDEQYF	TGTGCCAGCAGCCTCGCAACATGGGACGAGCAGTACTTC
TRBV27	TRBJ2-7	NA	NA	CASSLAASSYEQYF	TGTGCCAGCAGTTTAGCGGCTAGCTCCTACGAGCAGTACTTC
TRBV7-6	TRBJ2-1	NA	NA	CASSISSQKFF	TGTGCCAGCAGCATAAGTTCTCAAAAGTTCTTC
TRBV27	TRBJ1-1	NA	NA	CASSSGQQFMRTANTEAFF	TGTGCCAGCAGTTCAGGCCAGCAGTTTATGCGTACGGCGAACACTGAAGCTTTCTTT
TRBV29-1	TRBJ1-2	NA	TRBD1	CSVLAGTGDGYTF	TGCAGCGTACTAGCCGGGACAGGGGACGGCTACACCTTC
TRBV25-1	TRBJ2-7	NA	NA	CASSLQSPYEQYF	TGTGCCAGCAGCCTCCAAAGTCCCTACGAGCAGTACTTC
TRBV2	TRBJ2-4	medium-sized	NA	CASSPPGLLPNIQYF	TGTGCCAGCAGTCCTCCGGGACTCCTACCGAACATTCAGTACTTC
TRBV7-6	TRBJ2-7	NA	NA	CASSLGPAPYEQYF	TGTGCCAGCAGCTTAGGTCCGGCCCCCTACGAGCAGTACTTC
TRBV27	TRBJ2-1	once	TRBD2	CASSLRLAVNYNEQFF	TGTGCCAGCAGTTTAAGACTAGCGGTGAACTACAATGAGCAGTTCTTC
TRBV7-9	TRBJ2-1	NA	NA	CASARYNEQFF	TGTGCCAGCGCCCGATACAATGAGCAGTTCTTC
TRBV7-2	TRBJ2-3	NA	TRBD2	CASSLAGLAGSTDTQYF	TGTGCCAGCAGCTTAGCGGGACTAGCGGGAAGCACAGATACGCAGTATTTT
TRBV13	TRBJ2-7	NA	NA	CASSLGLATYEQYF	TGTGCCAGCAGCTTAGGTCTAGCGACCTACGAGCAGTACTTC
TRBV15	TRBJ2-1	NA	NA	CATSRDPLWGNLNEQFF	TGTGCCACCAGCAGAGACCCGTTGTGGGGAAATCTCAATGAGCAGTTCTTC
TRBV28	TRBJ2-3	few	TRBD2	CASSLNPSGITDTQYF	TGTGCCAGCAGTTTAAACCCTAGCGGGATCACAGATACGCAGTATTTT
TRBV15	TRBJ2-7	NA	NA	CATSRDLGKNSYEQYF	TGTGCCACCAGCAGAGATCTGGGGAAAAACTCCTACGAGCAGTACTTC
TRBV7-2	TRBJ1-1	NA	NA	CASSLGVTRADEAFF	TGTGCCAGCAGCTTAGGGGTTACTCGGGCAGATGAAGCTTTCTTT
TRBV27	TRBJ2-3	NA	NA	CASRIGYTDTQYF	TGTGCCAGCAGGATTGGGTACACAGATACGCAGTATTTT
TRBV4-2	TRBJ2-3	NA	NA	CASSQVVAVMGTDTQYF	TGTGCCAGCAGCCAAGTTGTAGCGGTCATGGGCACAGATACGCAGTATTTT
TRBV11-2	TRBJ2-1	NA	TRBD2	CASSAGLAGPDNEQFF	TGTGCCAGCAGCGCCGGACTAGCGGGACCCGACAATGAGCAGTTCTTC
TRBV4-3	TRBJ2-1	NA	NA	CASSQDEADYNEQFF	TGCGCCAGCAGCCAAGATGAGGCGGACTACAATGAGCAGTTCTTC
TRBV30	TRBJ2-7	NA	NA	CAWSVAGTNEQYF	TGTGCCTGGAGTGTCGCCGGGACAAACGAGCAGTACTTC
TRBV11-2	TRBJ1-2	once	NA	CASSPPGAGINYGYTF	TGTGCCAGCAGCCCACCCGGGGCAGGGATCAACTATGGCTACACCTTC
TRBV11-1	TRBJ2-7	NA	NA	CASSSPPGEQYF	TGTGCCAGCAGCTCCCCCCCGGGCGAGCAGTACTTC
TRBV7-7	TRBJ2-7	NA	TRBD1	CASSFLDRGVVCEQYF	TGTGCCAGCAGCTTTCTGGACAGGGGGGTTGTCTGCGAGCAGTACTTC
TRBV9	TRBJ2-1	NA	TRBD2	CASSVAGPTSGAMSSYNEQFF	TGTGCCAGCAGCGTAGCGGGTCCGACTAGCGGGGCAATGAGCTCCTACAATGAGCAGTTCTTC
TRBV7-9	TRBJ2-3	NA	NA	CASSLGPGGTDTQYF	TGTGCCAGCAGCTTAGGACCGGGGGGCACAGATACGCAGTATTTT
TRBV7-9	TRBJ2-7	NA	NA	CASSLDGLSYEQYF	TGTGCCAGCAGCTTAGACGGACTTTCCTACGAGCAGTACTTC
TRBV4-3	TRBJ2-7	NA	NA	CASSQEGGRSYEQYF	TGCGCCAGCAGCCAAGAAGGAGGCAGGAGCTACGAGCAGTACTTC
TRBV2	TRBJ2-5	NA	NA	CASSEGGYLLGQETQYF	TGTGCCAGCAGTGAAGGGGGCTACCTCCTGGGGCAAGAGACCCAGTACTTC
TRBV27	TRBJ2-3	NA	NA	CASSLAVASTDTQYF	TGTGCCAGCAGTTTGGCAGTCGCTAGCACAGATACGCAGTATTTT